This is a list of T cell receptor beta chains from one sample in a study of blood T cell repertoires in COVID-19. Assay: immunoSEQ multiplex PCR; the TCRdb copy retains only in-frame clones and omits some. The table shows hundreds of thousands of clones, with over 75% occurring only once. The sequencing input was peripheral blood. These receptors came from a man aged 45-65 years with active or convalescent COVID-19. The CDR3 runs from the conserved cysteine through the conserved F or W. The D gene is left open where the match is weak. Size is omitted from some rows. Given values are once, few, many or a class for expanded clones.

V gene	CDR3 length	D gene	clone size	CDR3 protein
TRBV7-2	15	TRBD1	.	CASSPGDRVIDTQYF
TRBV25-1	14	.	few	CASSPKGGRGGYTF
TRBV6-5	13	TRBD1	.	CASRTRDSYGYTF
TRBV9	23	TRBD2	.	CASSVGGGRREGQDWANTGELFF
TRBV6-9	18	TRBD2	.	CASSPPVAGRPYEETQYF
TRBV27	15	.	once	CASSYPGANYNEQFF
TRBV29-1	12	.	.	CSVQGMNTEAFF
TRBV19	12	TRBD1	.	CAIGQGNQPQHF
TRBV12-5	16	.	.	CASGLVLTGQDYEQYF
TRBV5-1	16	TRBD1	once	CASSFPGQGLNTEAFF
TRBV4-3	21	.	.	CASSQEAPASSGTNSRNTIYF
TRBV6-2/TRBV6-3	14	.	few	CASSFDVSYTEAFF
TRBV7-2	13	.	.	CASSLGAGSGYTF
TRBV29-1	14	.	.	CSVRDKSMNTEAFF
TRBV29-1	13	.	.	CSARGRGQETQYF
TRBV28	14	.	.	CASSLGGAGQPQHF
TRBV5-4	15	TRBD2	.	CASSQGGLAGDTQYF